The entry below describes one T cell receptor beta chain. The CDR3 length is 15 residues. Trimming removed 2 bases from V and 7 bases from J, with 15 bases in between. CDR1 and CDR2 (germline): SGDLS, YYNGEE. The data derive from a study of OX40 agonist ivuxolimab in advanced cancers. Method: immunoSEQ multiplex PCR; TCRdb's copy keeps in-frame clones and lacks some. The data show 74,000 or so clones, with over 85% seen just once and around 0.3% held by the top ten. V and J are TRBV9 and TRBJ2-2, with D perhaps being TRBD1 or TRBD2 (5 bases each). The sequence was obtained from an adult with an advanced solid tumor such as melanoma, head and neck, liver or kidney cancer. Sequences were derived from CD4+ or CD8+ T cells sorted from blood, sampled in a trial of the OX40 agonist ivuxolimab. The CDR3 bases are TGTGCCAGCAGCGTTGGGGGACCCCCAGGCGGGGAGCTGTTTTTT. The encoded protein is CASSVGGPPGGELFF.